This T cell receptor beta chain was identified in a study of T cell changes during pregnancy in multiple sclerosis. Germline trimming cut 5 bases from V and 1 base from J; bases unmatched to any gene: 1. There are 14 residues in the CDR3. Germline CDR1 and CDR2: MNHEY and SMNVEV (reference sequence). The method was immunoSEQ multiplex PCR; TCRdb's version includes in-frame clones alone and lacks a portion of them. The sample contains about 39,000 clones, about 90% of which appear only once. This sample comprised CD8+ T cells from peripheral blood mononuclear cells, obtained before pregnancy. The chain couples TRBV27 to TRBJ2-7; 11 bases align to TRBD2. This sequence was found in a female donor with multiple sclerosis, enrolled in a pregnancy study. CDR3 sequence (DNA): TGTGCCAGCAGTGTAGCGGGAGGGTCCTACGAGCAGTACTTC. It encodes CASSVAGGSYEQYF.